These 26 T cell receptor beta chains were all obtained from the same sample, sequenced in a study of blood T cell repertoires in COVID-19. Profiled with immunoSEQ multiplex PCR; TCRdb holds only in-frame clones, not every one. The sample lists some 200,000 clones; roughly 90% were seen once. The sequencing sample was made of PBMCs or T cells enriched from blood (not recorded which). The receptors come from a woman aged 25 to 39 who had recovered from COVID-19.

The V and J genes are TRBV7-2 and TRBJ1-2; D perhaps matches TRBD1 (6 bases). This CDR3 comprises 16 residues. CDR1 and CDR2 from the germline V gene are SGHTA and FQGNSA. Trimming took off 1 base at V and 3 bases at J, with 15 bases between the two ends. The CDR3: CASSLEGGLSHYGYTF. CDR3 DNA sequence: TGTGCCAGCAGCTTAGAGGGGGGGCTTTCCCACTATGGCTACACCTTC.

CDR3 coding DNA: TGTGCCAGCAGCCAGGGCCATTCCAGCCGGGAGGAGACCCAGTACTTC. Translated: CASSQGHSSREETQYF. The chain couples TRBV4-2 to TRBJ2-5, with D perhaps TRBD2 (6 bases). This CDR3 contains 16 residues. V dropped 3 bases and J dropped 5 bases, with 19 bases sitting between them. CDR1 LGHNA and CDR2 YNFKEQ come from the germline V gene.

This clone was detected only a few times. The chain links TRBV30 to TRBJ2-1; weak D call: TRBD2 (7 bases). CDR1 GTSNPN and CDR2 SVGIG come from the germline V gene (reference sequence). CDR3 size: 13 residues. Trimming took off 0 bases at V and 8 bases at J, with 11 bases between the two ends. The chain's CDR3 is CAWSVGGAHEQFF. The CDR3 DNA reads as TGTGCCTGGAGTGTTGGGGGGGCCCATGAGCAGTTCTTC.

In its sample, this clone was seen once. The chain combines TRBV18 with TRBJ1-1, with D possibly being TRBD1 (6 bases). The CDR3 has 15 amino acids. CDR1 and CDR2 from the germline V gene are KGHSH and LQKENI. Deletions cut 4 bases from V and 0 bases from J, with 12 bases between. The CDR3 DNA reads as TGTGCCAGCTCACGGACCGGGACACTGAACACTGAAGCTTTCTTT. Encoded protein: CASSRTGTLNTEAFF.

The chain joins TRBV2 to TRBJ2-3; no firm D call. The CDR3 is made up of 16 amino acids. Trimming took 6 bases from V and 0 from J, leaving 16 bases between them. Germline lookup yields CDR1 SNHLY and CDR2 FYNNEI. CDR3 coding DNA: TGTGCCAGCAGCCCCAACGACTTATCTAGCACAGATACGCAGTATTTT. This gives the protein CASSPNDLSSTDTQYF.

The J gene is TRBJ1-1, the V gene TRBV6-2 or TRBV6-3; weak D call: TRBD1 (5 bases). The V end was cut by 2 bases, the J end by 4 bases, with 11 bases between. Germline V gives CDR1 MNHEY, CDR2 SVGEGT. The CDR3 sequence is 14 residues long. CDR3 sequence: CASSYAGGGTEAFF. CDR3 bases: TGTGCCAGCAGTTACGCGGGGGGTGGCACTGAAGCTTTCTTT.

This clone was picked up a small number of times. V usage is TRBV29-1 and J usage is TRBJ1-1; 9 bases are shared with TRBD1. The CDR3 sequence is 12 residues long. Trimming at V came to 4 bases and at J to 5 bases, leaving 2 bases not matched to a gene. Germline CDR1 SQVTM, CDR2 ANQGSEA. CDR3: CSVATGGTEAFF. The CDR3 bases are TGCAGCGTTGCGACAGGGGGAACTGAAGCTTTCTTT. Combining the CDR3 with reference TRBV29-1 and TRBJ1-1 gives the whole variable domain SAVISQKPSRDICQRGTSLTIQCQVDSQVTMMFWYRQQPGQSLTLIATANQGSEATYESGFVIDKFPISRPNLTFSTLTVSNMSPEDSSIYLCSVATGGTEAFFGQGTRLTVV.

The genes are TRBV29-1 and TRBJ2-3, with D maybe TRBD1 (6 bases). The ends were cut back, 4 bases at V and 3 bases at J, with 17 bases in the middle. The CDR3 is 15 amino acids. Germline values: CDR1 SQVTM, CDR2 ANQGSEA. CDR3 region: CSVGGFWQGTDTQYF. The DNA of the CDR3 is TGCAGCGTTGGGGGGTTTTGGCAGGGGACAGATACGCAGTATTTT.

The chain couples TRBV14 to TRBJ2-5, with 13 positions matching TRBD2. V trimming: 6 bases; J trimming: 5 bases; junction bases outside the gene matches: 15. The CDR3 is 18 amino acids. From germline, CDR1 is SGHDN and CDR2 FVKESK. DNA of the CDR3: TGTGCCAGCAGTTGGGGATGGACTAGCGGGGGCCTCGGGGAGACCCAGTACTTC. This codes for CASSWGWTSGGLGETQYF.

The chain has TRBV12-5 and TRBJ1-1; D unclear. CDR1 is LGHNT, CDR2 FRNRAP, per germline. Trimming pared 5 bases from V and 1 base from J, leaving 14 bases between. The CDR3 sequence is 15 residues long. Written as DNA, the CDR3 is TGTGCTAGTGGTGCTGGCGGCGTGAGGAACACTGAAGCTTTCTTT. The encoded protein is CASGAGGVRNTEAFF.

This clone was observed once. The chain carries TRBV6-5 and TRBJ1-5; D remains unclear. The CDR3 has 13 amino acids. Trimming stripped 6 bases from V and 5 bases from J, with 11 bases between. CDR1 and CDR2 (germline): MNHEY, SVGAGI. In DNA, the CDR3 is TGTGCCAGCAGCCCGACACAAGATCAGCCCCAGCATTTT. Translating it yields CASSPTQDQPQHF.

The rearrangement links TRBV4-3 to TRBJ2-3; TRBD2 aligns across 7 bases. The ends lost 0 bases at V and 4 bases at J; junction bases unmatched: 10. The CDR3 sequence is 17 residues long. Germline loops: CDR1 LGHNA, CDR2 YSLEER. The CDR3 sequence is CASSQEVAGAPPDTQYF. CDR3 bases: TGCGCCAGCAGCCAAGAGGTGGCGGGAGCCCCCCCAGATACGCAGTATTTT.

The chain uses TRBV12-3 or TRBV12-4 and TRBJ1-1, with D possibly matching TRBD1 (5 bases). Trimming pared 6 bases from V and 7 bases from J, leaving 15 bases between. The CDR3 length is 13 residues. CDR3 coding DNA: TGTGCCAGCAGCCCTTCTGGGGGGAATGAAGCTTTCTTT. It encodes CASSPSGGNEAFF.

The chain is built from TRBV19 and TRBJ2-1, with 9 bases lining up with TRBD1. The V gene end was trimmed by 8 bases and the J gene end by 6 bases; junction bases not matched to a gene: 5. This CDR3 is built from 13 residues. Germline V CDR1 and CDR2: LNHDA, SQIVND (reference sequence). The chain's CDR3 is CASRGQGINEQFF. The CDR3 DNA reads TGTGCCAGTCGGGGACAGGGAATCAATGAGCAGTTCTTC.

The chain has TRBV30 and TRBJ2-3, with 12 bases aligning to TRBD2. The CDR3 has 13 amino acids. Germline CDR1 reads GTSNPN; CDR2 reads SVGIG (reference sequence). DNA for the CDR3: TGTGCGGGTCGGACTAGCGGGAAGGGTACGCAGTATTTT. Protein product: CAGRTSGKGTQYF.

The J gene is TRBJ1-5, the V gene TRBV29-1; D is uncertain. Germline-derived CDR1 and CDR2 are SQVTM and ANQGSEA. This CDR3 comprises 12 residues. Trimming removed 6 bases at V and 6 bases at J, with 12 bases between. CDR3 amino acids: CSVEEVGQPQHF. CDR3 nucleotides: TGCAGCGTGGAGGAGGTGGGTCAGCCCCAGCATTTT.

The V gene is TRBV5-5, the J gene TRBJ2-7, with D maybe TRBD1 (6 bases). Trimming pared 3 bases from V and 0 bases from J, leaving 16 bases between. The CDR3 extends over 16 amino acids. CDR1 is SGHKS and CDR2 is YYEKEE in the germline V gene (reference sequence). The CDR3 nucleotides read TGTGCCAGCAGCTATGGCCGAGGGGGTGGCTCCTACGAGCAGTACTTC. Encoded protein: CASSYGRGGGSYEQYF.

This chain connects TRBV30 to TRBJ2-5, with D unresolved. The CDR3 has 14 amino acids. Per the germline V gene, CDR1 is GTSNPN and CDR2 is SVGIG (reference sequence). Between the trimmed V and J ends, which lost 0 bases and 6 bases, there was a span of 14 bases. CDR3 sequence: CAWSVEASLKTQYF. The CDR3 DNA is TGTGCCTGGAGTGTAGAGGCCTCACTGAAGACCCAGTACTTC.

The chain is built from TRBV7-2 and TRBJ2-5; 14 nucleotides match TRBD2. CDR1 is SGHTA and CDR2 is FQGNSA in the germline V gene. CDR3 length equals 17 residues. V was pared by 5 bases and J by 5 bases, with 10 bases of the junction left unmatched. The CDR3, as DNA: TGTGCCAGCAGCCGCCAGGGGACTAGCGGGGGTTCGGAGACCCAGTACTTC. Translated: CASSRQGTSGGSETQYF.

This chain joins TRBV7-2 and TRBJ1-4, with D possibly being TRBD1 (5 bases). Trimming cost V 2 bases and J 8 bases, with 15 bases left between them. This CDR3 is 15 amino acids long. The germline V gene has CDR1 SGHTA and CDR2 FQGNSA. The CDR3, as DNA: TGTGCCAGCAGCTTATCCCAGGGTGGTGGAGAAAAACTGTTTTTT. Translation: CASSLSQGGGEKLFF.

As regards this clone: A read error may produce the germline difference seen at one junction end. This chain links TRBV9 with TRBJ1-2; weak D call: TRBD1 (6 bases). Germline CDR1 is SGDLS and CDR2 is YYNGEE. The CDR3 runs to 15 residues. The CDR3, as DNA: TGTGCCAGCAGTGGAGATGGAACAGGGAACTTTGGCTACACCTTC. It encodes CASSGDGTGNFGYTF.

The chain recombines TRBV29-1 with TRBJ1-2; TRBD1 aligns across 8 bases. The length of the CDR3 is 10 residues. Germline loops: CDR1 SQVTM, CDR2 ANQGSEA. The CDR3 is CGTGPQGYTF. The DNA of the CDR3 is TGCGGGACAGGCCCACAGGGCTACACCTTC.

The V call is TRBV5-1, the J call TRBJ1-6; D remains unclear. Deletions cut 0 bases from V and 0 bases from J, with 4 bases between. The CDR3 totals 15 residues. CDR1 and CDR2 (germline): SGHRS, YFSETQ. The CDR3 sequence is CASSLGASYNSPLHF. The CDR3 nucleotides read TGCGCCAGCAGCTTGGGGGCCTCCTATAATTCACCCCTCCACTTT.

The genes are TRBV6-5 and TRBJ2-2; 9 bases align to TRBD1. Germline V gene data show CDR1 as MNHEY and CDR2 as SVGAGI. The CDR3 consists of 15 residues. V was pared by 6 bases and J by 2 bases, with 4 bases of the junction left unmatched. The CDR3, as DNA: TGTGCCAGCAGGTACAGGGGGCTTAACACCGGGGAGCTGTTTTTT. Translation gives CASRYRGLNTGELFF.

The chain recombines TRBV6-1 with TRBJ2-7; D gene unclear. V dropped 10 bases and J dropped 4 bases, with 20 bases sitting between them. Germline V gives CDR1 MNHNS, CDR2 SASEGT. The CDR3 is made up of 14 amino acids. CDR3 amino acids: CATRESTAQYEQYF. CDR3 in DNA: TGTGCCACACGAGAAAGCACAGCTCAGTACGAGCAGTACTTC.

This clone has a handful of counts. The chain has TRBV5-4 and TRBJ1-1; a weak D match, TRBD1 (5 bases). The CDR3 consists of 14 residues. CDR1 SGHNT and CDR2 YYREEE come from the germline V gene (reference sequence). With 0 bases removed from V and 4 bases from J, the gap between germline ends came to 10 bases. CDR3 loop: CASSLDRSSTEAFF. The CDR3 DNA reads TGTGCCAGCAGCTTGGACAGGTCGAGCACTGAAGCTTTCTTT.